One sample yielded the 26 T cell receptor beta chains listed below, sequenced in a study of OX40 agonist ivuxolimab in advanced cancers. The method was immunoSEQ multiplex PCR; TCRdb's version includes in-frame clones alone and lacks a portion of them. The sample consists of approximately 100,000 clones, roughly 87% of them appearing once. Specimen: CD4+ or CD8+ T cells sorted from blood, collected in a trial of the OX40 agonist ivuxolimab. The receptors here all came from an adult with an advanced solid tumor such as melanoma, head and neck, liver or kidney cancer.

CDR3 in amino acids: CASSSAPGDNEQFF. The CDR3 nucleotides are TGCGCCAGCAGCTCAGCCCCAGGGGACAATGAGCAGTTCTTC. The chain links TRBV5-1 to TRBJ2-1, with D perhaps matching TRBD1 (6 bases). The ends were cut back, 3 bases at V and 5 bases at J, with 12 bases in the middle. The CDR3 is made up of 14 amino acids. Germline V gene lookup returns CDR1 SGHRS and CDR2 YFSETQ.

CDR3 protein: CASSPTQDSAGYSNQPQHF. CDR3 DNA: TGCGCCAGCAGCCCTACCCAGGACTCCGCCGGTTATAGCAATCAGCCCCAGCATTTT. The V and J genes are TRBV4-1 and TRBJ1-5, with D hard to call. The CDR3 extends over 19 amino acids. The V gene's germline CDR1 is MGHRA and CDR2 YSYEKL. The ends were cut back, 4 bases at V and 0 bases at J, with 22 bases in the middle.

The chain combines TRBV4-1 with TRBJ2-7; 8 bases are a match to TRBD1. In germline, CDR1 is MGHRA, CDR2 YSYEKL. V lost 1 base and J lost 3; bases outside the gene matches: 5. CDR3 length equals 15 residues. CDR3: CASSQGPDRDYEQYF. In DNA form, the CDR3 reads TGCGCCAGCAGCCAAGGCCCGGACAGGGACTACGAGCAGTACTTC.

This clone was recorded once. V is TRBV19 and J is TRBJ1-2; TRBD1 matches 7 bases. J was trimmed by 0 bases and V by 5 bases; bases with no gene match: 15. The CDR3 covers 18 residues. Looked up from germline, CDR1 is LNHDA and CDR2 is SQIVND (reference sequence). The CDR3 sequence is CASSYKLPGTATNYGYTF. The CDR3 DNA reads TGTGCCAGTAGTTACAAACTTCCCGGGACAGCTACTAACTATGGCTACACCTTC.

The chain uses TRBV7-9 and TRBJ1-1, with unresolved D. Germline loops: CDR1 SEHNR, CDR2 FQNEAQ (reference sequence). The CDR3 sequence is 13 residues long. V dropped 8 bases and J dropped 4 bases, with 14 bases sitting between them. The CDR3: CASGKDPFTEAFF. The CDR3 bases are TGTGCCAGCGGGAAGGATCCTTTCACTGAAGCTTTCTTT.

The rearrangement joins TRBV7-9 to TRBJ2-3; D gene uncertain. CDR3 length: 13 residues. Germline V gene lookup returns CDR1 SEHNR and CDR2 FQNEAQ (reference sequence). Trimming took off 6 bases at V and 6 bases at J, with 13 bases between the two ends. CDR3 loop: CASSLSASDTQYF. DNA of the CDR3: TGTGCCAGCAGTCTCAGTGCCTCGGATACGCAGTATTTT.

The DNA of the CDR3 is TGTGCCAGCAGGACTAAAGGACAGGGCAATCAGCCCCAGCATTTT. Its translation: CASRTKGQGNQPQHF. This sequence joins TRBV28 and TRBJ1-5; 7 bases align to TRBD1. The CDR3 totals 15 residues. V shed 6 bases and J 2 bases; nucleotides not matched to a gene: 7. From germline, CDR1 is MDHEN and CDR2 SYDVKM.

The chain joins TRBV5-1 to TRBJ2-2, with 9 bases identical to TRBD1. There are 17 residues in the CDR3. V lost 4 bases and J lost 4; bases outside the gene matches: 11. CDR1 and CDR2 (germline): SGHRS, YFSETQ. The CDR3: CASSPPWGQGGTGELFF. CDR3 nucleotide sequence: TGCGCCAGCAGCCCCCCTTGGGGACAGGGAGGCACCGGGGAGCTGTTTTTT.

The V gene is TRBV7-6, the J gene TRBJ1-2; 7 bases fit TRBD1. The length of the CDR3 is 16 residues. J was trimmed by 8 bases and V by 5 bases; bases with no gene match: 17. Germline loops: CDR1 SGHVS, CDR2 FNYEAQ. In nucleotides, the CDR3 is TGTGCCAGCAGCCCAATCATGACAGGGCGAGCGGGGGGCTACACCTTC. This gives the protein CASSPIMTGRAGGYTF.

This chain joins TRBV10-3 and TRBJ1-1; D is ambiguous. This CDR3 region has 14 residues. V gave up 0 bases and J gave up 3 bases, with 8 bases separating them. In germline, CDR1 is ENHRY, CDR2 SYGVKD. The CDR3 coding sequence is TGTGCCATCAGTGAGTCAATCGAGGACACTGAAGCTTTCTTT. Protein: CAISESIEDTEAFF.

CDR3 nucleotides: TGTGCCAGCAGCGAACAGGGACAGGGGGTGAATGAGCAGTTCTTC. It is translated as CASSEQGQGVNEQFF. V usage is TRBV11-3 and J usage is TRBJ2-1; 11 bases line up with TRBD1. The CDR3 length is 15 residues. After removal of 5 bases from V and 7 bases from J, the junction contained 7 bases not matched to a gene. Germline V gene data show CDR1 as SGHNT and CDR2 as YENEEA. Complete variable domain (other parts from reference TRBV11-3 and TRBJ2-1): EAGVVQSPRYKIIEKKQPVAFWCNPISGHNTLYWYLQNLGQGPELLIRYENEEAVDDSQLPKDRFSAERLKGVDSTLKIQPAELGDSAVYLCASSEQGQGVNEQFFGPGTRLTVL.

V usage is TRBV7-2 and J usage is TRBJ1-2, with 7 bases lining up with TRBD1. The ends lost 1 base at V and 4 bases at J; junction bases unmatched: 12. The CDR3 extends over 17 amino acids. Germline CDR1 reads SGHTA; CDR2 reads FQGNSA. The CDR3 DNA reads TGTGCCAGCAGCTTAGGGGCTAATGGTGGGACAGCCTATGGCTACACCTTC. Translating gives CASSLGANGGTAYGYTF.

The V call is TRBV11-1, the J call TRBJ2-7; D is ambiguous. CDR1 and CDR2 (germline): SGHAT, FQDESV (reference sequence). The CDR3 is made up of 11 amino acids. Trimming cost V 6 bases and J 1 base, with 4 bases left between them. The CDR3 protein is CASRGSYEQYF. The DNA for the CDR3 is TGTGCCAGCAGGGGATCCTACGAGCAGTACTTC.

The CDR3, as DNA: TGTGCCTGGAGCCACGATAGCAATCAGCCCCAGCATTTT. It encodes CAWSHDSNQPQHF. The chain combines TRBV30 with TRBJ1-5; D is unclear. This CDR3 is 13 amino acids long. Germline V gene sequence: CDR1 GTSNPN, CDR2 SVGIG (reference sequence). V gave up 3 bases and J gave up 0 bases, with 6 bases separating them. The whole variable domain, filled in from reference TRBV30 and TRBJ1-5, reads SQTIHQWPATLVQPVGSPLSLECTVEGTSNPNLYWYRQAAGRGLQLLFYSVGIGQISSEVPQNLSASRPQDRQFILSSKKLLLSDSGFYLCAWSHDSNQPQHFGDGTRLSIL.

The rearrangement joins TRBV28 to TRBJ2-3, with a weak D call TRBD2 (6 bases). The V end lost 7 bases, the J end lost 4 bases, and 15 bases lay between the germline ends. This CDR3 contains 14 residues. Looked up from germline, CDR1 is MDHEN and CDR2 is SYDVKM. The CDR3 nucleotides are TGTGCCAGCATCTCCCTCCCGGGGGCAGATACGCAGTATTTT. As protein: CASISLPGADTQYF. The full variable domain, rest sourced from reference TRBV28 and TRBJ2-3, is DVKVTQSSRYLVKRTGEKVFLECVQDMDHENMFWYRQDPGLGLRLIYFSYDVKMKEKGDIPEGYSVSREKKERFSLILESASTNQTSMYLCASISLPGADTQYFGPGTRLTVL.

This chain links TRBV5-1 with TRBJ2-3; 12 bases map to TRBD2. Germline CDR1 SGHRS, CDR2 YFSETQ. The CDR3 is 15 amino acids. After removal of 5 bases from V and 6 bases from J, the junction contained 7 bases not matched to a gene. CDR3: CASRALAGGMDTQYF. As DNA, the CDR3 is TGCGCCAGCAGGGCACTAGCGGGAGGAATGGATACGCAGTATTTT.

CDR3 coding DNA: TGTGCCAGCAGTTCGTACTCGGACAAAGAGACCCAGTACTTC. Its translation is CASSSYSDKETQYF. The rearrangement links TRBV6-5 to TRBJ2-5, with a tentative D call TRBD1 (5 bases). Germline lookup yields CDR1 MNHEY and CDR2 SVGAGI. Deletions cut 4 bases from V and 3 bases from J, with 12 bases between. This CDR3 has 14 amino acids.

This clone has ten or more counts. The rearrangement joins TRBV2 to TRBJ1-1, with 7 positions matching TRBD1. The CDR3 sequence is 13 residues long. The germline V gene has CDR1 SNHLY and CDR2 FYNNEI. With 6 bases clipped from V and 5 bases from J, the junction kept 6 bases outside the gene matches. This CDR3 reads CASSDRERTEAFF. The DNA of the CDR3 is TGTGCCAGCAGCGACAGGGAGAGGACTGAAGCTTTCTTT. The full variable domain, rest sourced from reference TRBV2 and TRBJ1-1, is EPEVTQTPSHQVTQMGQEVILRCVPISNHLYFYWYRQILGQKVEFLVSFYNNEISEKSEIFDDQFSVERPDGSNFTLKIRSTKLEDSAMYFCASSDRERTEAFFGQGTRLTVV.

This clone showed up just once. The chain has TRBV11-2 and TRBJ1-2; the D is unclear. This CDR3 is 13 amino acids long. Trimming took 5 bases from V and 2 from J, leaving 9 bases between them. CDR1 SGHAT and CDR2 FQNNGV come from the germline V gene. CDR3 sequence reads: CASSPSPNYGYTF. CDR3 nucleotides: TGTGCCAGCAGCCCCTCCCCGAACTATGGCTACACCTTC. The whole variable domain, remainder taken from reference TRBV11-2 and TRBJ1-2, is EAGVAQSPRYKIIEKRQSVAFWCNPISGHATLYWYQQILGQGPKLLIQFQNNGVVDDSQLPKDRFSAERLKGVDSTLKIQPAKLEDSAVYLCASSPSPNYGYTFGSGTRLTVV.

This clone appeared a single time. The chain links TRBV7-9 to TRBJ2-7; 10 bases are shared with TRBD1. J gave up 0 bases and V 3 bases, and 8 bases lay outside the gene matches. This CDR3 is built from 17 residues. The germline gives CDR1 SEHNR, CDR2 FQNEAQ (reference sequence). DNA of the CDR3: TGTGCCAGCAGCTTCGGCGGTGGGACAGGGGTCTCCTACGAGCAGTACTTC. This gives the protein CASSFGGGTGVSYEQYF.

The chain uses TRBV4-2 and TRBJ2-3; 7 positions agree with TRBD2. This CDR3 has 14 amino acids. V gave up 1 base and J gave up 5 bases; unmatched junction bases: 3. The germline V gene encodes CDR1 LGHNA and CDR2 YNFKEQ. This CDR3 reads CASSQGEGGDTQYF. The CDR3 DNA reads TGTGCCAGCAGCCAAGGGGAGGGTGGAGATACGCAGTATTTT.

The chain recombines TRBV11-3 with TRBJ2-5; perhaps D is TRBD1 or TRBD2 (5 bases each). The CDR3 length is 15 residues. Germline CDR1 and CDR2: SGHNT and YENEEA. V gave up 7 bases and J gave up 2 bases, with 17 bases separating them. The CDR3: CASTLEGLNQETQYF. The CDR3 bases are TGTGCCAGCACCCTCGAGGGGTTAAATCAAGAGACCCAGTACTTC.

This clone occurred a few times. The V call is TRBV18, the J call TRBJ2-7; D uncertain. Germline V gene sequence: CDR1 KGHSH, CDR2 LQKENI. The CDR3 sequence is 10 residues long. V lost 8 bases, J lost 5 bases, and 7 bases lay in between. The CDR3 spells CASAQHEQYF. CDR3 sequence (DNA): TGTGCCAGCGCCCAACACGAGCAGTACTTC.

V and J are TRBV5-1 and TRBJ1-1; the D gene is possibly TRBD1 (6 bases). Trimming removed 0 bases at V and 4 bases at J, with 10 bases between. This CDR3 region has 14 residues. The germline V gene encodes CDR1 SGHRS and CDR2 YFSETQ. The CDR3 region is CASSLGDRSTEAFF. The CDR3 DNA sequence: TGCGCCAGCAGCTTGGGTGACAGGTCCACTGAAGCTTTCTTT.

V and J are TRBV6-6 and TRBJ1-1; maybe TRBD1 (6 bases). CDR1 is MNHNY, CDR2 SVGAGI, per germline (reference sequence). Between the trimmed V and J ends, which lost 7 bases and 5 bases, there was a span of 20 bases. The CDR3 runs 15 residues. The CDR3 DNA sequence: TGTGCCAGCACCGAACCGACAGGCCCTATAACTGAAGCTTTCTTT. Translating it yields CASTEPTGPITEAFF.

CDR3 in amino acids: CASSRPGQGVQWVRTHLYTEAFF. The CDR3 DNA follows: TGTGCCAGCAGTCGCCCGGGACAGGGGGTACAGTGGGTCCGGACCCACTTATACACTGAAGCTTTCTTT. The chain combines TRBV28 with TRBJ1-1, with TRBD1 matching over 11 bases. The CDR3 covers 23 residues. Germline loops: CDR1 MDHEN, CDR2 SYDVKM. V lost 5 bases, J lost 3 bases, and 29 bases stayed unmatched.